The rows below give T cell receptor beta chains drawn from one sample of a study of blood T cell repertoires in COVID-19. Libraries were prepared by immunoSEQ multiplex PCR; TCRdb keeps only in-frame clonotypes and omits some of them. In the table there are about 270,000 clones, around 86% of which are singletons. The material sequenced was PBMCs or T cells enriched from blood (not recorded which). The receptor source for this set is a woman between 18 and 29 years old who had recovered from COVID-19. Both conserved end residues are trimmed from each CDR3.

cdr3_aa v_call
ATSPMGGDQAF TRBV15
ASSYLRTGGNSPLH TRBV6-5
ASSASTGLGYGYT TRBV9
ASTSSYEQY TRBV2
ASSRDSSYNEQF TRBV11-3
ASSPSSTGAEEQY TRBV28
ASSQEKGVLT TRBV4-2
ASSQGPPWEASGVNEQF TRBV4-1
ASSPTRDRGAVQY TRBV28
ASSLVSGLDQETQY TRBV7-2
AISESGLAGSTTDTQY TRBV10-3
ASLFFYSLGANVLT TRBV2
ASNALQGTTRRGYT TRBV2
AISDTGTSYEQY TRBV10-3
ASSGTVNTEAF TRBV19
ASSLDGDYKALYNEQF TRBV7-6
ASSSYVRGPEAF TRBV5-4
ATSGGHSNQPQH TRBV24-1
ASSPGGAGNQPQH TRBV18
ASSNITPGLAGENEQF TRBV27
ASSFRGMAYEQY TRBV27
ASSQDYQETQY TRBV4-3
ASSRGGYTDTQY TRBV28
ASLATGELF TRBV2
ASSPRQGNTIY TRBV19
SASIAGGPGRNIQY TRBV20-1
ASSSQRISIGNEQF TRBV11-2
SASLGTRNEQF TRBV20-1
ASSPETGEETQY TRBV18
SVTITQGCYGYT TRBV29-1
ASSLGTASSYEQY TRBV7-9
ASSFTSGRSYEQY TRBV7-8
ASKGGNYGYT TRBV12-3/TRBV12-4
ASSPSAGQNYGYT TRBV18
ASRLTGTSGSRYEQY TRBV3-1/TRBV3-2
ASSYFRGGASEQF TRBV6-2/TRBV6-3
ALTGSSYEQY TRBV30